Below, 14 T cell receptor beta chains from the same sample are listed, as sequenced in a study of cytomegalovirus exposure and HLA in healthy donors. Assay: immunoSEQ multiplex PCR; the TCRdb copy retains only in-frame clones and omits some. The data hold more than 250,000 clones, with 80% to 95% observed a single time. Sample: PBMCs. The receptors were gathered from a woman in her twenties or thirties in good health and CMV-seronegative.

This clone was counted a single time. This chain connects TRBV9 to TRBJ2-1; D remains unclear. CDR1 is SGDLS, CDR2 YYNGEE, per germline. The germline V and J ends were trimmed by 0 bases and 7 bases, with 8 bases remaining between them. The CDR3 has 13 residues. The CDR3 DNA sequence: TGTGCCAGCAGCGTAGCTGTCGGGAATGAGCAGTTCTTC. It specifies CASSVAVGNEQFF.

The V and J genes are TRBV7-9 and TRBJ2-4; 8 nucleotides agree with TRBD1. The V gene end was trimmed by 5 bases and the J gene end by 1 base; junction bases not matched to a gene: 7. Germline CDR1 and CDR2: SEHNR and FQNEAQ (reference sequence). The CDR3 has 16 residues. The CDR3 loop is CASSKQGDGAKNIQYF. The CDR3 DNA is TGTGCCAGCAGCAAACAGGGGGATGGGGCCAAAAACATTCAGTACTTC.

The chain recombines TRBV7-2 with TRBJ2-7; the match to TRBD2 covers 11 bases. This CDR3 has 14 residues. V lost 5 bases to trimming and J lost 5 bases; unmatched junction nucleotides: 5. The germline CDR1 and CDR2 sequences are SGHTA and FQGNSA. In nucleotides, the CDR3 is TGTGCCAGCAGCAGCGGGACTAGCGGCGACGAGCAGTACTTC. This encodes CASSSGTSGDEQYF.

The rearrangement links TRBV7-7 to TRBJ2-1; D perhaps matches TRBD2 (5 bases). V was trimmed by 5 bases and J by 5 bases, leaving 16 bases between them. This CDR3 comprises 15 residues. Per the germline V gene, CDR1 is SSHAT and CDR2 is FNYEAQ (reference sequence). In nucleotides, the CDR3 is TGTGCCAGCAGCCCTCTGGTGAGGGCCAACAATGAGCAGTTCTTC. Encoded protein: CASSPLVRANNEQFF.

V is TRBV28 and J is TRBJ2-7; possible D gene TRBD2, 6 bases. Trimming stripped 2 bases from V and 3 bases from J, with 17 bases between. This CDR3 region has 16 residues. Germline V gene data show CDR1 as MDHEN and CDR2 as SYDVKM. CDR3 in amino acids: CASSLSFGSQLYEQYF. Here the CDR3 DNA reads TGTGCCAGCAGTTTAAGTTTCGGGAGTCAGCTCTACGAGCAGTACTTC.

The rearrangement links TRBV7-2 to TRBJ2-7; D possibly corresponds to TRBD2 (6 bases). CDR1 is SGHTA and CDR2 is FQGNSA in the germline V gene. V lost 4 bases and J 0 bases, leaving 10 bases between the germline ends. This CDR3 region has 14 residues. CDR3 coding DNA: TGTGCCAGCAGCTGGGCGGGGTCCTCCTACGAGCAGTACTTC. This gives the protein CASSWAGSSYEQYF. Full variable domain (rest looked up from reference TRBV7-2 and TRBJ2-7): GAGVSQSPSNKVTEKGKDVELRCDPISGHTALYWYRQSLGQGLEFLIYFQGNSAPDKSGLPSDRFSAERTGGSVSTLTIQRTQQEDSAVYLCASSWAGSSYEQYFGPGTRLTVT.

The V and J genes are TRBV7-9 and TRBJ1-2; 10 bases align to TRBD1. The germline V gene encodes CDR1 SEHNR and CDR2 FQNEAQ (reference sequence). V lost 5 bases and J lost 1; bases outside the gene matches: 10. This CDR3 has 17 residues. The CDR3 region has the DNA TGTGCCAGCAGCCCAACTGGGGGACAGGGGATTAACTATGGCTACACCTTC. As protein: CASSPTGGQGINYGYTF.

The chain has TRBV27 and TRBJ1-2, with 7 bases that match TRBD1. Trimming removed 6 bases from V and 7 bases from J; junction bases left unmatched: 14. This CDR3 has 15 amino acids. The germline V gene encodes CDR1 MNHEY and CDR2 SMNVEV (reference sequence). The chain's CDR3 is CASSNFKTGLSGYTF. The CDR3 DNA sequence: TGTGCCAGCAGCAACTTTAAGACAGGGCTTTCTGGCTACACCTTC.

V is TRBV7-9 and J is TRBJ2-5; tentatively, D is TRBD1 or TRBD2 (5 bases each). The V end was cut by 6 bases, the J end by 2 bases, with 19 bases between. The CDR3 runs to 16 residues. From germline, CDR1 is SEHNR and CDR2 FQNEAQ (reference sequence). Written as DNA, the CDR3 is TGTGCCAGCAGTTCACCGGGACCATCCATTCAAGAGACCCAGTACTTC. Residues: CASSSPGPSIQETQYF.

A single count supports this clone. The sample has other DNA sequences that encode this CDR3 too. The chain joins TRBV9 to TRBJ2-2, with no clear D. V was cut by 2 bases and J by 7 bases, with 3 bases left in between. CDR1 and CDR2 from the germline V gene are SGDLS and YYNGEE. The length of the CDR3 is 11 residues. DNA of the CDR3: TGTGCCAGCAGCGTTGACGGGGAGCTGTTTTTT. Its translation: CASSVDGELFF.

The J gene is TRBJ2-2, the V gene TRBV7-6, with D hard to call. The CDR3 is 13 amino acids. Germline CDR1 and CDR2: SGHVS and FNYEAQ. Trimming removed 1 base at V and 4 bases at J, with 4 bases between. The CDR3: CASSLGATGELFF. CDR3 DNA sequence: TGTGCCAGCAGCTTAGGGGCCACCGGGGAGCTGTTTTTT.

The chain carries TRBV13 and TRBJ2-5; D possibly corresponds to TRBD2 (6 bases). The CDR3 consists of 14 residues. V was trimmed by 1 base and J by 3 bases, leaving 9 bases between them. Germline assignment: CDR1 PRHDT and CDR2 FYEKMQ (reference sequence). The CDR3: CASSLVAVEETQYF. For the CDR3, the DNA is TGTGCCAGCAGCTTAGTAGCGGTAGAAGAGACCCAGTACTTC.

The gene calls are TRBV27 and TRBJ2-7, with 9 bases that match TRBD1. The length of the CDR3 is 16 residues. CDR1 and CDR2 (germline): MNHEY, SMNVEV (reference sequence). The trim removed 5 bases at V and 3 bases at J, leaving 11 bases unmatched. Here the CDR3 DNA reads TGTGCCAGCAGTCCCGGAACCGGGACAGGGCTCTACGAGCAGTACTTC. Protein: CASSPGTGTGLYEQYF.

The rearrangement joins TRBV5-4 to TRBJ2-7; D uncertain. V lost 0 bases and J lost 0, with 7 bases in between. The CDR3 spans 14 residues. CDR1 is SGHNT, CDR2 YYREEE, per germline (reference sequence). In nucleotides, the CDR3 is TGTGCCAGCAGCTTGGTGGGTCGCTCCTACGAGCAGTACTTC. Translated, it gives CASSLVGRSYEQYF.